These 20 T cell receptor beta chains were all obtained from the same sample, sequenced in a study of T cell repertoires and leukemia-associated antigens. These receptors lack a known antigen. TCRdb called the 5' RACE reads again in MiXCR, with one record for every CDR3 protein. The sample has about 9,800 distinct CDR3 sequences; approximately 40% are singletons. The material sequenced was CD3+ T cells sorted from blood and cultured. The receptors come from a female donor in good health.

This clonotype showed up many times. J is TRBJ1-2 and V is TRBV4-1; 12 nucleotides align to TRBD1. There are 18 residues in the CDR3. With 1 base clipped from V and 8 bases from J, the junction kept 14 bases outside the gene matches. The germline V gene has CDR1 MGHRA and CDR2 YSYEKL. The CDR3 DNA sequence: TGCGCCAGCAGCCAAGGGGTGGCCAGGGACAGGGGGCTGGGGGGCTACACCTTC. It codes for CASSQGVARDRGLGGYTF.

V gene TRBV29-1 combines with J gene TRBJ2-3; no reliable D call. Per germline, CDR1 SQVTM and CDR2 ANQGSEA. This CDR3 region has 14 residues. V shed 5 bases and J shed 4 bases, with 16 bases lying between them. DNA of the CDR3: TGCAGCGTTAGAGTACCCGTCGGTGCAGATACGCAGTATTTT. Protein: CSVRVPVGADTQYF.

This clonotype was seen only a few times. The chain employs TRBV20-1 and TRBJ2-7, with a weak D call TRBD2 (6 bases). The CDR3 runs 12 residues. Looked up from germline, CDR1 is DFQATT and CDR2 is SNEGSKA (reference sequence). V was trimmed by 5 bases and J by 2 bases, leaving 10 bases between them. The CDR3 nucleotides are TGCAGTGCTTGGCGGGGTCCCTACGAGCAGTACTTC. Its translation: CSAWRGPYEQYF.

The rearrangement joins TRBV29-1 to TRBJ1-2; possible D gene TRBD1, 5 bases. This CDR3 region has 14 residues. CDR1 is SQVTM and CDR2 is ANQGSEA in the germline V gene. The V end lost 7 bases, the J end lost 6 bases, and 21 bases lay between the germline ends. The CDR3 DNA sequence: TGCAGCGCCACCCAGGGTAGTTTTTCGGATGGCTACACCTTC. Its translation is CSATQGSFSDGYTF.

The V call is TRBV3-1, the J call TRBJ2-1, with a weak D call TRBD2 (6 bases). The CDR3 has 14 amino acids. V gave up 3 bases and J gave up 7 bases, with 13 bases separating them. Germline CDR1 reads LGHDT; CDR2 reads YNNKEL (reference sequence). In DNA form, the CDR3 reads TGTGCCAGCAGCCAGGATCAACGGGGGAATGAGCAGTTCTTC. Its protein product is CASSQDQRGNEQFF.

This clonotype was picked up a small number of times. The chain links TRBV7-2 to TRBJ2-1; D gene ambiguous. The CDR3 contains 13 residues. Trimming pared 1 base from V and 4 bases from J, leaving 5 bases between. CDR1 and CDR2 (germline): SGHTA, FQGNSA. CDR3 sequence reads: CASSLGQYNEQFF. The CDR3 bases are TGTGCCAGCAGCTTAGGCCAATACAATGAGCAGTTCTTC. The full variable domain, with the rest looked up from reference TRBV7-2 and TRBJ2-1, is GAGVSQSPSNKVTEKGKDVELRCDPISGHTALYWYRQSLGQGLEFLIYFQGNSAPDKSGLPSDRFSAERTGGSVSTLTIQRTQQEDSAVYLCASSLGQYNEQFFGPGTRLTVL.

This clonotype was detected ten times or more. In nucleotides, the CDR3 is TGTGCCAGCAGTTCCCACTTGACAGGGAGGAATTCACCCCTCCACTTT. Translation: CASSSHLTGRNSPLHF. The V call is TRBV27, the J call TRBJ1-6; TRBD1 matches 7 bases. This CDR3 is built from 16 residues. V lost 4 bases and J lost 7; bases outside the gene matches: 10. Germline CDR1 is MNHEY and CDR2 is SMNVEV (reference sequence).

This clonotype came up a few times. The V call is TRBV20-1, the J call TRBJ1-6; 10 bases match TRBD1. From germline, CDR1 is DFQATT and CDR2 SNEGSKA (reference sequence). With 3 bases clipped from V and 10 bases from J, the junction kept 6 bases outside the gene matches. The CDR3 covers 14 residues. CDR3 DNA sequence: TGCAGTGCTAGTGAGGGACAGGGGAGATCACCCCTCCACTTT. It codes for CSASEGQGRSPLHF.

The chain carries TRBV29-1 and TRBJ2-1, with a tentative D call TRBD1 (5 bases). The germline CDR1 and CDR2 sequences are SQVTM and ANQGSEA. V lost 3 bases, J lost 9 bases, and 18 bases lay in between. The CDR3 has 14 residues. The CDR3, as DNA: TGCAGCGTTGAGGTAGGGGCTCTAGTGGGTGAGCAGTTCTTC. The encoded protein is CSVEVGALVGEQFF.

The chain employs TRBV13 and TRBJ2-7; TRBD1 agrees at 8 bases. Trimming removed 5 bases from V and 6 bases from J; junction bases left unmatched: 18. The CDR3 has 17 residues. Germline V gene data show CDR1 as PRHDT and CDR2 as FYEKMQ (reference sequence). For the CDR3, the DNA is TGTGCCAGCAGCAAAGGGGAAGGGGCGACAGGGGATTGCGAGCAGTACTTC. It specifies CASSKGEGATGDCEQYF. Looking up the rest from reference TRBV13 and TRBJ2-7 gives the full variable domain: AAGVIQSPRHLIKEKRETATLKCYPIPRHDTVYWYQQGPGQDPQFLISFYEKMQSDKGSIPDRFSAQQFSDYHSELNMSSLELGDSALYFCASSKGEGATGDCEQYFGPGTRLTVT.

The CDR3 loop reads CASTTRGGGTDTQYF. In DNA, the CDR3 is TGTGCCAGCACGACTCGGGGCGGAGGGACAGATACGCAGTATTTT. The chain couples TRBV12-3 or TRBV12-4 to TRBJ2-3, with D perhaps matching TRBD2 (6 bases). CDR3 length equals 15 residues. V was clipped by 7 bases and J by 3 bases, with 17 bases between them.

Relative to its sample, this clonotype is medium-sized. The gene calls are TRBV9 and TRBJ2-7; tentative D call: TRBD1 (5 bases). V shed 0 bases and J shed 3 bases, with 10 bases lying between them. The germline CDR1 and CDR2 sequences are SGDLS and YYNGEE. This CDR3 has 14 residues. CDR3 in DNA: TGTGCCAGCAGCGTAGATGCAGGGATCTACGAGCAGTACTTC. Its protein is CASSVDAGIYEQYF.

This clonotype was counted ten times or more. The CDR3 spells CASSSSRVDEQYF. CDR3 nucleotides: TGTGCCAGCAGCTCCTCCCGGGTTGACGAGCAGTACTTC. V usage is TRBV11-2 and J usage is TRBJ2-7; no clear D. The V and J ends lost 4 bases and 5 bases respectively, with 12 bases between them. Germline V gene data show CDR1 as SGHAT and CDR2 as FQNNGV. CDR3 length: 13 amino acids. Complete variable domain (other parts from reference TRBV11-2 and TRBJ2-7): EAGVAQSPRYKIIEKRQSVAFWCNPISGHATLYWYQQILGQGPKLLIQFQNNGVVDDSQLPKDRFSAERLKGVDSTLKIQPAKLEDSAVYLCASSSSRVDEQYFGPGTRLTVT.

This clonotype was seen only a few times. The gene calls are TRBV10-3 and TRBJ2-7, with D possibly being TRBD2 (6 bases). The V end was cut by 6 bases, the J end by 0 bases, with 9 bases between. Germline CDR1 is ENHRY and CDR2 is SYGVKD. The CDR3 length is 13 residues. DNA of the CDR3: TGTGCCATCAGGCGGGACGGCTCCTACGAGCAGTACTTC. Encoded protein: CAIRRDGSYEQYF.

The chain couples TRBV28 to TRBJ2-1; D perhaps matches TRBD1 (5 bases). V lost 4 bases and J 5 bases, leaving 18 bases between the germline ends. This CDR3 has 16 amino acids. Per germline, CDR1 MDHEN and CDR2 SYDVKM. CDR3 loop: CASSSSRHWGDNEQFF. The CDR3 DNA sequence: TGTGCCAGCAGTTCGAGCCGCCATTGGGGCGACAATGAGCAGTTCTTC.

This clonotype was seen at least ten times. The chain recombines TRBV7-9 with TRBJ2-1; D not certain. Trimming stripped 5 bases from V and 1 base from J, with 6 bases between. The germline CDR1 and CDR2 sequences are SEHNR and FQNEAQ (reference sequence). This CDR3 region has 13 residues. CDR3 bases: TGTGCCAGCAGCCTCAGTTCCTACAATGAGCAGTTCTTC. It is translated as CASSLSSYNEQFF.

This rearrangement joins TRBV5-1 to TRBJ2-2; perhaps TRBD2 as D (5 bases). The CDR3 contains 13 residues. The germline CDR1 and CDR2 sequences are SGHRS and YFSETQ. Trimming left V 4 bases short and J 4 bases short, with 8 bases between. The chain's CDR3 is CASSIGSTGELFF. CDR3 in DNA: TGCGCCAGCAGCATAGGGAGCACCGGGGAGCTGTTTTTT.

This chain joins TRBV29-1 and TRBJ1-1; 10 bases fit TRBD1. The germline V gene has CDR1 SQVTM and CDR2 ANQGSEA. Trimming took 7 bases from V and 4 from J; bases not matched to a gene: 3. This CDR3 has 12 amino acids. The CDR3 here is CSAGTGVTEAFF. CDR3 nucleotide sequence: TGCAGCGCAGGGACAGGGGTCACTGAAGCTTTCTTT.

This clonotype has ten or more counts. This sequence joins TRBV27 and TRBJ1-1; D is unclear. The CDR3 is 13 residues long. Between the trimmed V and J ends, which lost 2 bases and 5 bases, there was a span of 9 bases. The germline gives CDR1 MNHEY, CDR2 SMNVEV (reference sequence). The CDR3 sequence: CASSLLEGTEAFF. The CDR3 DNA is TGTGCCAGCAGTTTACTTGAAGGTACTGAAGCTTTCTTT.

About this clonotype: A clone one base away is much larger, so this may be a read error. The chain is built from TRBV2 and TRBJ1-2; D call uncertain. Germline loops: CDR1 SNHLY, CDR2 FYNNEI. The CDR3 extends over 13 amino acids. V was cut by 7 bases and J by 4 bases, with 13 bases left in between. In nucleotides, the CDR3 is TGTGCCAGCAATCCGACAACTACCTATGGCTACACCTTC. Translated: CASNPTTTYGYTF.